Below, one T cell receptor beta chain is given with its context. The data were obtained in a study of control samples from healthy donors and cancer patients. In germline, CDR1 is MDHEN, CDR2 SYDVKM. The CDR3 runs 11 residues. The ends were cut back, 5 bases at V and 7 bases at J, with 8 bases in the middle. Profiling relied on immunoSEQ multiplex PCR, and the TCRdb table lists in-frame clones only, not all of them. Altogether some 150,000 clones are present, roughly 93% being singletons, with the ten largest covering 2.4%. Input material: blood. The chain uses TRBV28 and TRBJ1-2; D gene ambiguous. This receptor was obtained from a man aged 45 to 65 in good health. The CDR3 spells CASSETGGYTF. Here the CDR3 DNA reads TGTGCCAGCAGTGAGACCGGTGGCTACACCTTC.